This T cell receptor beta chain was recorded in a study of PD-L1 blockade in urothelial cancer. Only in-frame clones appear in the TCRdb table, and some are missing; sequencing was by immunoSEQ multiplex PCR. The table has around 45,000 clones, approximately 90% seen once. The V and J ends lost 0 bases and 5 bases, in that order; junction bases with no gene match: 4. This CDR3 region has 16 residues. Germline V gives CDR1 SGHRS, CDR2 YFSETQ. V is TRBV5-1 and J is TRBJ1-4; 10 bases line up with TRBD1. Source: PBMCs, taken around atezolizumab (anti-PD-L1) treatment. This TCR was recovered from a woman aged 55 to 70 with urothelial cancer. The CDR3 reads CASSLAGQGKNEKLFF. CDR3 sequence (DNA): TGCGCCAGCAGCTTGGCGGGACAGGGGAAAAATGAAAAACTGTTTTTT.